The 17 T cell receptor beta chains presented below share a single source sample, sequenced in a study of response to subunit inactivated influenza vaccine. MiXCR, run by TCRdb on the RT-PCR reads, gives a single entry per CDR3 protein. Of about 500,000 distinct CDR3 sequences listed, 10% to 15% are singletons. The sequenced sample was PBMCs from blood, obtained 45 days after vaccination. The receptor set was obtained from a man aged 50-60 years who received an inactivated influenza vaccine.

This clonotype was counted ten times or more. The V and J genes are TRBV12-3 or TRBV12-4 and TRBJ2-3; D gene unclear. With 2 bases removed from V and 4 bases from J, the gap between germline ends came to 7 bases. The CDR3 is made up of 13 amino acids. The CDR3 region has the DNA TGTGCCAGCAGTTTACGTAGGGCAGATACGCAGTATTTT. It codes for CASSLRRADTQYF.

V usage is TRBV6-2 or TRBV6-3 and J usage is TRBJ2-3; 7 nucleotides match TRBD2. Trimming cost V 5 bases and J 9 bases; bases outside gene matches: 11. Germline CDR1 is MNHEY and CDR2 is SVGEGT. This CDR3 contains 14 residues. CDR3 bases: TGTGCCAGCAGTATTTTGACTAGCTCATTAACGCAGTATTTT. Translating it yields CASSILTSSLTQYF.

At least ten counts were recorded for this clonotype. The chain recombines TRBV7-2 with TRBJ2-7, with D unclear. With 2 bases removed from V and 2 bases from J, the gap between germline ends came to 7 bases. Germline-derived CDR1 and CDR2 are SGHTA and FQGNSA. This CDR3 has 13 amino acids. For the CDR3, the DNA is TGTGCCAGCAGCTTAAGGTCCACCTACGAGCAGTACTTC. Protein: CASSLRSTYEQYF.

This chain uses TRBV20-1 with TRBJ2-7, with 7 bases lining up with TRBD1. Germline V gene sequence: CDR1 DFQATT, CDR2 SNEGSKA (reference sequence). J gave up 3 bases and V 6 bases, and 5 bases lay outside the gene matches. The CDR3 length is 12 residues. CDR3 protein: CSAIDRDYEQYF. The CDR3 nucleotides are TGCAGTGCGATTGACAGGGACTACGAGCAGTACTTC.

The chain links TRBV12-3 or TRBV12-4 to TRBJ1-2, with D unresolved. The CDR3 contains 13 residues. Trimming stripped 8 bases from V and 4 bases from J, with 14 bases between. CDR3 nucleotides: TGTGCCAGCGCCCCAGACACCATCTATGGCTACACCTTC. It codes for CASAPDTIYGYTF.

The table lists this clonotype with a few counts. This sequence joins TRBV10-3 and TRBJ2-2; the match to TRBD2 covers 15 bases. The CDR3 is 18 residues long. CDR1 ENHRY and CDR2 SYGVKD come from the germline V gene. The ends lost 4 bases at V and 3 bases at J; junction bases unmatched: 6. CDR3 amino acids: CAISGGGTSGRYTGELFF. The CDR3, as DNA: TGTGCCATCAGTGGAGGAGGGACTAGCGGGAGGTACACCGGGGAGCTGTTTTTT.

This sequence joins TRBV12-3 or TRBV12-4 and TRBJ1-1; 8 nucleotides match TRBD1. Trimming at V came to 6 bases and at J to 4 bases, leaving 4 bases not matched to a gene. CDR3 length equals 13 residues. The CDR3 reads CASRQGVGTEAFF. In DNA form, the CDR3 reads TGTGCCAGCAGACAGGGGGTGGGCACTGAAGCTTTCTTT.

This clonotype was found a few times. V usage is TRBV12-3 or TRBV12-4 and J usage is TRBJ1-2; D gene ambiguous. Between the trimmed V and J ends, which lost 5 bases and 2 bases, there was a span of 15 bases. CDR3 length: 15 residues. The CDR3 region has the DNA TGTGCCAGCAGTCAGACACCGCTTAGAAACTATGGCTACACCTTC. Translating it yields CASSQTPLRNYGYTF.

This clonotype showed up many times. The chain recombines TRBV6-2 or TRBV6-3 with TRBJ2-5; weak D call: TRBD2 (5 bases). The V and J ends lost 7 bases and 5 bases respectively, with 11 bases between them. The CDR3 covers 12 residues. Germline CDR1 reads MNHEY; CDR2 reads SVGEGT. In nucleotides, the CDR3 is TGTGCCAGCAAACTTAGGGAGGAGACCCAGTACTTC. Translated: CASKLREETQYF.

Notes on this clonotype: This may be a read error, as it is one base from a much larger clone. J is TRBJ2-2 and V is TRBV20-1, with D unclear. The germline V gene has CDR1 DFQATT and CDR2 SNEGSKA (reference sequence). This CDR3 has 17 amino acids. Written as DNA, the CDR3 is TGCTGTGCTAGAGATACAAGGAGACTCGCGAACACCGGGGAGCTGTTTTTT. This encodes CCARDTRRLANTGELFF.

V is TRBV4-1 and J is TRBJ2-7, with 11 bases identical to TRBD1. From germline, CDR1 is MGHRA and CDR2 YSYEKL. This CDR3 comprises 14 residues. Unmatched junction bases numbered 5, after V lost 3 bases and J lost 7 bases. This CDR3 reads CASSQGQGVEEQYF. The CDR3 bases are TGCGCCAGCAGCCAGGGACAGGGGGTGGAGGAGCAGTACTTC.

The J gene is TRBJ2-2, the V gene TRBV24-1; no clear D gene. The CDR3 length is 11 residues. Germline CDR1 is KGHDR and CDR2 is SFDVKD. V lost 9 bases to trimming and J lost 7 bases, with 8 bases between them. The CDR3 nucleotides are TGTGCCACCGCTTATTTCGGGGAGCTGTTTTTT. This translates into CATAYFGELFF.

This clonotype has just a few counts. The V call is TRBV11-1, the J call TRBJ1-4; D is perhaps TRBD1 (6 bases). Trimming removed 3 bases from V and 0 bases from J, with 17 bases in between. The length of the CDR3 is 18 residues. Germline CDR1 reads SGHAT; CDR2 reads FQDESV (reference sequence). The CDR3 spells CASSLTGGSIATNEKLFF. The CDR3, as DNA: TGTGCCAGCAGCTTGACAGGAGGAAGTATTGCAACTAATGAAAAACTGTTTTTT.

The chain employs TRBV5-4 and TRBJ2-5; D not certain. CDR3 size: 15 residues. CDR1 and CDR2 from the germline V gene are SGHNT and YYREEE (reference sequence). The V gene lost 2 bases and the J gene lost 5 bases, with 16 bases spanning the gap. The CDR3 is CASSFWPSPGETQYF. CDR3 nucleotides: TGTGCCAGCAGCTTTTGGCCGTCCCCGGGCGAGACCCAGTACTTC.

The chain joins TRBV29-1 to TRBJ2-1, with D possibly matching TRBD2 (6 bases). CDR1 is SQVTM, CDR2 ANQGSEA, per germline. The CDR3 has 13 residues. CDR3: CSGAVTTGGEQFF. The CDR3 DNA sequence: TGCAGTGGGGCGGTTACCACCGGGGGTGAGCAGTTCTTC.

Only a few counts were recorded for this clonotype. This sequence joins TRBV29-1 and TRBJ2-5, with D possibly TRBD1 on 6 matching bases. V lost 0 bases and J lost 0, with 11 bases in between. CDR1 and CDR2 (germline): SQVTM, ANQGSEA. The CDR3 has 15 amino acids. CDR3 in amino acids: CSVEEHRDNQETQYF. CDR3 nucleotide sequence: TGCAGCGTTGAAGAGCACCGGGACAACCAAGAGACCCAGTACTTC.

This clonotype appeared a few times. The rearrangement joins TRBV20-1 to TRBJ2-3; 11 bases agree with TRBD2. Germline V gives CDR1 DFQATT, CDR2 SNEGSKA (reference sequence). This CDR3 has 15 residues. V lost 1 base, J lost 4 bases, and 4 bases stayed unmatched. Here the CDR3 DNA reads TGCAGTGCTAGAGCCACTAGCGGGGGCCCAGATACGCAGTATTTT. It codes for CSARATSGGPDTQYF.